Listed below are T cell receptor beta chains from one sample, sequenced in a study of CD8 T cells in Susac syndrome. TCRdb called the immunoSEQ multiplex PCR reads again in MiXCR, with one record for every CDR3 protein. The data show hundreds of thousands of distinct CDR3 sequences, with approximately 85% seen just once and 0.12% held by the top ten. The sequenced sample was CD8+ T cells from PBMCs. The receptors here all came from a human donor with multiple sclerosis. CDR3s include the opening cysteine and the closing phenylalanine or tryptophan. Each record gives: D gene, clone size, V gene, J gene, CDR3 DNA, CDR3 protein. D genes are given only for firm matches. The listing skips clone size in some rows; elsewhere it reads once, few, many or a size class.

D: TRBD1
size: NA
V: TRBV7-9
J: TRBJ2-3
DNA: TGTGCCAGCAGCCCCGACAGGGTCTCTAGCACAGATACGCAGTATTTT
CDR3: CASSPDRVSSTDTQYF

D: TRBD1
size: NA
V: TRBV7-6
J: TRBJ1-6
DNA: TGTGCCAGCAGCCCAGGGACAGCGCGGTCACCCCTCCACTTT
CDR3: CASSPGTARSPLHF

D: TRBD2
size: NA
V: TRBV10-3
J: TRBJ2-7
DNA: TGTGCCACTGGACTAGCGGGGATGAACTACGAGCAGTACTTC
CDR3: CATGLAGMNYEQYF

D: NA
size: NA
V: TRBV5-6
J: TRBJ1-2
DNA: TGTGCCAGCAGCTTGGTCAGGGGTGAGATCTATGGCTACACCTTC
CDR3: CASSLVRGEIYGYTF

D: TRBD1
size: NA
V: TRBV5-4
J: TRBJ1-2
DNA: TGTGCCCTTGGGTCGACAGGGGGAGCGGACTACACCTTC
CDR3: CALGSTGGADYTF

D: NA
size: NA
V: TRBV6-5
J: TRBJ1-1
DNA: TGTGCCAGCAGTTACTCAATAATGAACACTGAAGCTTTCTTT
CDR3: CASSYSIMNTEAFF

D: TRBD2
size: NA
V: TRBV5-1
J: TRBJ2-7
DNA: TGCGCCAGCAGCCCCGGGCCTAGCGGCTTCGAGCAGTACTTC
CDR3: CASSPGPSGFEQYF

D: TRBD1
size: NA
V: TRBV10-3
J: TRBJ2-7
DNA: TGTGCCATCAGTGAGGGGACAGGTACCTACGAGCAGTACTTC
CDR3: CAISEGTGTYEQYF

D: NA
size: NA
V: TRBV4-1
J: TRBJ2-2
DNA: TGCGCCAGCAGCCAGGCCAGGGGCGCGGAGCTGTTTTTT
CDR3: CASSQARGAELFF

D: TRBD1
size: NA
V: TRBV10-2
J: TRBJ1-1
DNA: TGCGCCAGCGAGGGTGGAGGGGGCCGGAACACTGAAGCTTTCTTT
CDR3: CASEGGGGRNTEAFF

D: NA
size: NA
V: TRBV30
J: TRBJ1-1
DNA: TGTGCCTGGATAACGGACCTGAACACTGAAGCTTTCTTT
CDR3: CAWITDLNTEAFF

D: TRBD2
size: NA
V: TRBV6-2/TRBV6-3
J: TRBJ2-2
DNA: TGTGCCAGCAGTTTTCCCCACGGGGGGTGGGACACCGGGGAGCTGTTTTTT
CDR3: CASSFPHGGWDTGELFF

D: NA
size: once
V: TRBV5-6
J: TRBJ2-2
DNA: TGTGCCAGCAGCCCCGGTAGGAGGCTCGGAACCGGGGAGCTGTTTTTT
CDR3: CASSPGRRLGTGELFF

D: TRBD2
size: NA
V: TRBV4-1
J: TRBJ2-1
DNA: TGCGCCAGCAGCCAAGATTCTTTGGCGGGAGGAGGGGTCGATGAGCAGTTCTTC
CDR3: CASSQDSLAGGGVDEQFF

D: NA
size: NA
V: TRBV27
J: TRBJ1-1
DNA: TGTGCCAGCAGTTCACTAGGTGGGGGCACTGAAGCTTTCTTT
CDR3: CASSSLGGGTEAFF

D: NA
size: NA
V: TRBV12-3/TRBV12-4
J: TRBJ2-3
DNA: TGTGCCAGCAGTTTGGGGACCGCTTCGTGGGATACGCAGTATTTT
CDR3: CASSLGTASWDTQYF

D: TRBD2
size: NA
V: TRBV12-5
J: TRBJ2-3
DNA: TGTGCTAGTGCCGACCCGGGACTAGCGACAGATACGCAGTATTTT
CDR3: CASADPGLATDTQYF

D: NA
size: NA
V: TRBV20-1
J: TRBJ2-1
DNA: TGCAGTGCTAGAGATTACAGGCGCGATGAGCAGTTCTTC
CDR3: CSARDYRRDEQFF

D: TRBD2
size: once
V: TRBV12-3/TRBV12-4
J: TRBJ2-3
DNA: TGTGCCAGCAGCAGGGAGGGCCCAGATACGCAGTATTTT
CDR3: CASSREGPDTQYF

D: NA
size: few
V: TRBV28
J: TRBJ1-1
DNA: TGTGCCAGCTCAGGTGGGAACACTGAAGCTTTCTTT
CDR3: CASSGGNTEAFF

D: NA
size: NA
V: TRBV20-1
J: TRBJ2-4
DNA: TGCAGTGAGGAGGGTGGAAACATTCAGTACTTC
CDR3: CSEEGGNIQYF

D: TRBD1
size: NA
V: TRBV4-1
J: TRBJ2-5
DNA: TGCGCCAGCAGCCCACCGGGACAGGGTGAGACCCAGTACTTC
CDR3: CASSPPGQGETQYF

D: NA
size: NA
V: TRBV15
J: TRBJ2-3
DNA: TGTGCCACCAGCAGAGATACTGTCGGGAGCGATACGCAGTATTTT
CDR3: CATSRDTVGSDTQYF

D: NA
size: NA
V: TRBV2
J: TRBJ2-1
DNA: TGTGCCAGCACTCTCAGGGATCGCCCCGATGAGCAGTTCTTC
CDR3: CASTLRDRPDEQFF

D: TRBD1
size: NA
V: TRBV4-1
J: TRBJ1-6
DNA: TGCGCCAGCAGCCTGGACAGGGCCCTCAATTCACCCCTCCACTTT
CDR3: CASSLDRALNSPLHF

D: NA
size: NA
V: TRBV4-1
J: TRBJ1-5
DNA: TGCGCCAGCAGCCAAGTGAGCGGGGAAAATCAGCCCCAGCATTTT
CDR3: CASSQVSGENQPQHF

D: NA
size: NA
V: TRBV11-3
J: TRBJ2-2
DNA: TGTGCCAGCAGCTTAGGGTGGGGCACCGGGGAGCTGTTTTTT
CDR3: CASSLGWGTGELFF

D: TRBD2
size: NA
V: TRBV5-1
J: TRBJ2-3
DNA: TGCGCCAGCAGCCCTCGGGCTCTAGCGGATGGCACAGATACGCAGTATTTT
CDR3: CASSPRALADGTDTQYF

D: NA
size: NA
V: TRBV28
J: TRBJ1-3
DNA: TGTGCCAGCAGGGCTCCGGGCCCTGGAAACACCATATATTTT
CDR3: CASRAPGPGNTIYF

D: NA
size: NA
V: TRBV27
J: TRBJ1-1
DNA: TGTGCCAGCAGTTTGGGGAGGTACACTGAAGCTTTCTTT
CDR3: CASSLGRYTEAFF

D: NA
size: NA
V: TRBV29-1
J: TRBJ1-1
DNA: TGCAGCGTTGTAATCAAATCCTTGAACACTGAAGCTTTCTTT
CDR3: CSVVIKSLNTEAFF

D: TRBD2
size: once
V: TRBV11-2
J: TRBJ2-7
DNA: TGTGCCAGCAGCTTAGATGGGCTAGCGGGAACCTACGAGCAGTACTTC
CDR3: CASSLDGLAGTYEQYF

D: NA
size: NA
V: TRBV20-1
J: TRBJ2-7
DNA: TGCAGTGCTAGAGACGGTACAGCGCTCTCCTACGAGCAGTACTTC
CDR3: CSARDGTALSYEQYF

D: TRBD1
size: NA
V: TRBV15
J: TRBJ2-7
DNA: TGTGCCACCAGCAGCTACCCTGGGACAGACCCCTACGAGCAGTACTTC
CDR3: CATSSYPGTDPYEQYF

D: TRBD2
size: NA
V: TRBV27
J: TRBJ2-7
DNA: TGTGCCAGCAGCGTCCTTAGCGGGAGCCACTCCTACGAGCAGTACTTC
CDR3: CASSVLSGSHSYEQYF

D: TRBD1
size: NA
V: TRBV19
J: TRBJ2-2
DNA: TGTGCCAGTAGTATCCGGGACAGGGGTCTCTACGAGGGCACCGGGGAGCTGTTTTTT
CDR3: CASSIRDRGLYEGTGELFF

D: NA
size: once
V: TRBV30
J: TRBJ2-3
DNA: TGTGCCTGGAGTGGTACTAGCACAGATACGCAGTATTTT
CDR3: CAWSGTSTDTQYF

D: NA
size: NA
V: TRBV6-2/TRBV6-3
J: TRBJ2-1
DNA: TGTGCCAGCAGTTACGCGGCGGGGGCCATGGACAATGAGCAGTTCTTC
CDR3: CASSYAAGAMDNEQFF

D: NA
size: NA
V: TRBV27
J: TRBJ2-1
DNA: TGTGCCAGCAGTTTAACCCTAGCAACTGAGCAGTTCTTC
CDR3: CASSLTLATEQFF

D: NA
size: NA
V: TRBV2
J: TRBJ2-1
DNA: TGTGCCAGCAGCGGACTACCACACAATGAGCAGTTCTTC
CDR3: CASSGLPHNEQFF

D: NA
size: NA
V: TRBV27
J: TRBJ2-2
DNA: TGTGCCAGCGGACAGCCCTTTAGCGGGCCAAACACCGGGGAGCTGTTTTTT
CDR3: CASGQPFSGPNTGELFF

D: NA
size: once
V: TRBV19
J: TRBJ1-2
DNA: TGTGCCAGTATCGGGGAGGAAGGCTACACCTTC
CDR3: CASIGEEGYTF

D: TRBD1
size: NA
V: TRBV28
J: TRBJ2-7
DNA: TGTGCCAGCAGTTCCGGGACAGGGGGTTTTAGGTCCTACGAGCAGTACTTC
CDR3: CASSSGTGGFRSYEQYF

D: NA
size: NA
V: TRBV29-1
J: TRBJ2-3
DNA: TGCAGCGTGGTCCGGGAGAATACGCAGTATTTT
CDR3: CSVVRENTQYF

D: TRBD1
size: NA
V: TRBV10-3
J: TRBJ2-7
DNA: TGTGCCATCATCCCGACAGGGGCCACCTACGAGCAGTACTTC
CDR3: CAIIPTGATYEQYF

D: NA
size: NA
V: TRBV6-5
J: TRBJ1-2
DNA: TGTGCCAGCAGTTACTCGGTGGCACTCAACTATGGCTACACCTTC
CDR3: CASSYSVALNYGYTF

D: NA
size: few
V: TRBV9
J: TRBJ2-6
DNA: TGTGCCAGCAGCCAATCTGGGGCCAACGTCCTGACTTTC
CDR3: CASSQSGANVLTF

D: NA
size: NA
V: TRBV7-9
J: TRBJ2-7
DNA: TGTGCCAGCAGCTTAGTGGCGTTCTACGAGCAGTACTTC
CDR3: CASSLVAFYEQYF

D: NA
size: NA
V: TRBV25-1
J: TRBJ1-3
DNA: TGTGCCACCAGTTGGGGAAACACCATATATTTT
CDR3: CATSWGNTIYF

D: TRBD1
size: NA
V: TRBV2
J: TRBJ2-5
DNA: TGTGCCAGCAGTTGGGGGAGACAGGGGGCGGCGGAGACCCAGTACTTC
CDR3: CASSWGRQGAAETQYF

D: NA
size: NA
V: TRBV4-2
J: TRBJ2-5
DNA: TGTGCCAGCAGCCCAATCTCTTGGAGTAGCATGGAGACCCAGTACTTC
CDR3: CASSPISWSSMETQYF

D: NA
size: NA
V: TRBV7-9
J: TRBJ1-3
DNA: TGTGCCAGCAGCCCCCCCGAGGGGGGAAACACCATATATTTT
CDR3: CASSPPEGGNTIYF

D: NA
size: NA
V: TRBV18
J: TRBJ2-3
DNA: TGTGCCAGCTCAGCGAGGGTATTGTACGACACAGATACGCAGTATTTT
CDR3: CASSARVLYDTDTQYF

D: TRBD1
size: NA
V: TRBV7-9
J: TRBJ1-1
DNA: TGTGCCAGCAGCCCCGGGGGTTGGACAGGTATGAACACTGAAGCTTTCTTT
CDR3: CASSPGGWTGMNTEAFF

D: TRBD1
size: NA
V: TRBV6-2/TRBV6-3
J: TRBJ1-6
DNA: TGTGCCAGCAGCCGGACAGGGACCGACGTGGTCTATAATTCACCCCTCCACTTT
CDR3: CASSRTGTDVVYNSPLHF

D: NA
size: NA
V: TRBV4-1
J: TRBJ1-6
DNA: TGCGCCAGCAGCCAAGACAGATCAGGTATCTTCAATTCACCCCTCCACTTT
CDR3: CASSQDRSGIFNSPLHF

D: NA
size: NA
V: TRBV5-1
J: TRBJ2-7
DNA: TGCGCCAGCAGCCCGACACAGGGACGATCCTACGAGCAGTACTTC
CDR3: CASSPTQGRSYEQYF

D: NA
size: NA
V: TRBV27
J: TRBJ2-7
DNA: TGTGCCAGCAGTTTATCGGAACTAACGATGCCCTACGAGCAGTACTTC
CDR3: CASSLSELTMPYEQYF

D: TRBD1
size: NA
V: TRBV11-2
J: TRBJ1-1
DNA: TGTGCCAGCAGCTTAGGGGGGACAGGGGGCTCCACTGAAGCTTTCTTT
CDR3: CASSLGGTGGSTEAFF